This T cell receptor beta chain was obtained from a study of blood T cells in healthy people across ages. Study-wide points: Naive T cell percentage by flow cytometry tracked strongly with beta diversity.

As for this clonotype: As yet, its antigen is unknown.

Primers used in a second PCR of roughly 7 to 11 cycles were a sample-barcoded 5' primer and a J-beta primer mix. With 12 random nucleotides, a template-switch adaptor tagged each individual cDNA molecule. One entry per CDR3 protein, called by TCRdb with MiXCR from the 5' RACE reads. The profile covers 1.5 million to 2 million distinct CDR3 sequences, with 35% to 50% appearing a single time and approximately 22% taken by the ten largest. Healthy individuals of Caucasian origin from Russia, aged about 6 to 95, served as donors. The study isolated at least 7 million PBMCs from each sample. The CDR3 is 12 residues long. V lost 7 bases and J lost 6, with 12 bases in between. Germline CDR1 SEHNR, CDR2 FQNEAQ (reference sequence).

What was sequenced was blood. This clonotype was sampled from a human donor in good health. The gene calls are TRBV7-9 and TRBJ1-2; D is unresolved. DNA for the CDR3: TGTGCCAGCAATCTAGAGCAACATGGCTACACCTTC. Translation gives CASNLEQHGYTF.